The clone carrying this T cell receptor (beta chain) was counted between two and nine times. What it recognizes is unknown. By way of CD45RO/CCR7/CD25/CD127/CD95/CD27, the CD4+ regulatory, stem cell-like memory, central memory and naive cells were sorted. All of the sorted populations showed purity greater than 95%. This sample stems from a study of beta chain features in type 1 diabetes. General observations from the study: Moderate but significant shortening of TCRB CDR3s was recorded in all four CD4+ subsets from Type 1 diabetes patients. Equally in patients and controls, PCR might preferentially amplify shorter templates.

The investigators reverse transcribed all of the isolated RNA, so they sequenced expressed TCRB transcripts. Mean read depth for naive, central memory and regulatory T cell samples was about 3.4 million reads. TCRdb keeps only in-frame clones here, not all; method: immunoSEQ multiplex PCR. The sample gives 500,000 to 650,000 clones, over 10% of which show up once; around 0.12% is in the top ten. This TCR was recovered from a young man with type 1 diabetes. The sample consisted of naive CD4+ T cells from blood.

The CDR3 bases are TGTGCCAGTACCCCCCGGGACAGAGCCTACGAGCAGTACTTC. Translation: CASTPRDRAYEQYF. The chain employs TRBV19 and TRBJ2-7; 7 bases match TRBD1. The J segment lost 2 bases and the V segment lost 7 bases, leaving 8 bases of the junction unmatched. CDR3 length equals 14 residues. Germline CDR1 and CDR2: LNHDA and SQIVND (reference sequence).